The clone carrying this T cell receptor beta chain was detected only once. The data stem from a study of blood T cell repertoires in COVID-19. Study summary: Samples representing acute and convalescent COVID-19 were sourced from the United States, Italy and Spain. T cells, B-cell-depleted T cells, or PBMCs supplied cDNA or gDNA.

Original methodology: Reference gene primer amplification gave nucleated cell count estimates. Generated by immunoSEQ multiplex PCR, the TCRdb table keeps only in-frame clones and is missing some. V, J and clone size reflect that table, while D and trimming were determined from the DNA. Of more than 100,000 clones in the sample, 84% were seen once. Trimming took off 7 bases at V and 7 bases at J, with 13 bases between the two ends. The CDR3 spans 12 residues. J is TRBJ1-1 and V is TRBV12-3 or TRBV12-4, with D hard to call. Sample: peripheral blood. This clonotype originated in a human donor in a cohort sampled during active or convalescent COVID-19. CDR3 residues: CASNEGGGEAFF. CDR3 sequence (DNA): TGTGCCAGCAACGAGGGAGGCGGTGAAGCTTTCTTT.